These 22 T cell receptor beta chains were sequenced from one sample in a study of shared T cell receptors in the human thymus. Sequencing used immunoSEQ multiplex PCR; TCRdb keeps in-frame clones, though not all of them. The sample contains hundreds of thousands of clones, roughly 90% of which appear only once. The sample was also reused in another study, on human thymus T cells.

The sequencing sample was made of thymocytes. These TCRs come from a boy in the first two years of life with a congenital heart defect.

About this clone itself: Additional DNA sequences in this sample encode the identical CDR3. CDR3 in amino acids: CAISESRLAGGPGEQYF. The CDR3 nucleotides are TGTGCCATCAGTGAGTCCAGACTAGCGGGAGGGCCTGGCGAGCAGTACTTC. The chain couples TRBV10-3 to TRBJ2-7; 14 positions agree with TRBD2. The CDR3 is 17 residues long. The germline CDR1 and CDR2 sequences are ENHRY and SYGVKD. Losses at the gene ends were 0 bases for V and 6 bases for J; bases not matched to a gene: 7.

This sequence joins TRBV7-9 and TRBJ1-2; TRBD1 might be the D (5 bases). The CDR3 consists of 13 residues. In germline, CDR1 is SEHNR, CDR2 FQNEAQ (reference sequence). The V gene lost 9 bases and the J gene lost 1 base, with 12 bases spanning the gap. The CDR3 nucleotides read TGTGCCAGTAAGGGAGGGGATAACTATGGCTACACCTTC. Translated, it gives CASKGGDNYGYTF.

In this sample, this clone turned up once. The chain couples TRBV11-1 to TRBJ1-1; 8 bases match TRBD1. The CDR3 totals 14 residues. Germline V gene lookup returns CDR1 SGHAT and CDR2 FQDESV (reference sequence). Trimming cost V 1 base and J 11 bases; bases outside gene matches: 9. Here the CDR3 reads CASSLGTNRGEAFF. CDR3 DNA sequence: TGTGCCAGCAGCTTAGGCACGAACAGGGGGGAGGCTTTCTTT.

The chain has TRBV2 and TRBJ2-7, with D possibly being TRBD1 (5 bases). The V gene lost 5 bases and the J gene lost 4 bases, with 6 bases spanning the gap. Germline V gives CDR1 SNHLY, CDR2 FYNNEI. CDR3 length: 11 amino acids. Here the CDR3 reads CASSYRYEQYF. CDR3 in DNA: TGTGCCAGCAGTTACAGGTACGAGCAGTACTTC.

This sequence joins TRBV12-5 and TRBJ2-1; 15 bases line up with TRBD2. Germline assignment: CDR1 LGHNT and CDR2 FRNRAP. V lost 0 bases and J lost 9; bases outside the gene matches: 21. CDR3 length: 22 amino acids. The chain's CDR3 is CASGLVDGPQGIGLAGGCEQFF. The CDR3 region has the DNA TGTGCTAGTGGTTTGGTAGATGGCCCTCAGGGTATCGGACTAGCGGGAGGGTGTGAGCAGTTCTTC.

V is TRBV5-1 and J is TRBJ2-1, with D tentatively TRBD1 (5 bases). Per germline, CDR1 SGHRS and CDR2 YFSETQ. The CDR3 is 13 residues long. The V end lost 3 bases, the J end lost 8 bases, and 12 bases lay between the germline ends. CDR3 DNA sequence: TGCGCCAGCAGCTCTCGCAGGGCCCATGAGCAGTTCTTC. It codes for CASSSRRAHEQFF.

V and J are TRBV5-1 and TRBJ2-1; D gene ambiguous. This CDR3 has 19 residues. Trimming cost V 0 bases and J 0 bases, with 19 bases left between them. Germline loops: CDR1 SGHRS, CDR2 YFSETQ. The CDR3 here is CASSLAGWSLFNSYNEQFF. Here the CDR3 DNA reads TGCGCCAGCAGCTTGGCCGGTTGGAGCCTGTTCAACTCCTACAATGAGCAGTTCTTC.

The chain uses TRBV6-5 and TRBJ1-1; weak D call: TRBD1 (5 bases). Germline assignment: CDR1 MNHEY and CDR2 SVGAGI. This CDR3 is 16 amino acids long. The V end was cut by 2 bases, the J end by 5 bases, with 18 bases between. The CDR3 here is CASSYEARRGWTEAFF. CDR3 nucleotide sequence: TGTGCCAGCAGTTACGAAGCGAGGAGGGGCTGGACTGAAGCTTTCTTT.

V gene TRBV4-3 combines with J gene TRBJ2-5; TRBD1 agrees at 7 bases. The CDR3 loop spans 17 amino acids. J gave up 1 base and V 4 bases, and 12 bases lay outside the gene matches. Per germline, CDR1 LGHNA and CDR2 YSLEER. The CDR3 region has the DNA TGCGCCAGCAGCCCCAAGATCAGTAGGGACAGCCAAGAGACCCAGTACTTC. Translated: CASSPKISRDSQETQYF.

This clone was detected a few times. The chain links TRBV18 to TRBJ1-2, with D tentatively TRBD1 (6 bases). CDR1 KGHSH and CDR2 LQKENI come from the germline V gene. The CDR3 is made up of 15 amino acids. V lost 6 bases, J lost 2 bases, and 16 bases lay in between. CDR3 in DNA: TGTGCCAGCTCTTTAGGACAGACGATGAACTATGGCTACACCTTC. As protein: CASSLGQTMNYGYTF.

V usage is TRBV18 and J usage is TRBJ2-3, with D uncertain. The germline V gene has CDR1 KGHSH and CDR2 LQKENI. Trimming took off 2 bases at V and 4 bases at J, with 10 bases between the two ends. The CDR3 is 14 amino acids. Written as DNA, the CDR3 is TGTGCCAGCTCACCAAATACACATCCAGATACGCAGTATTTT. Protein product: CASSPNTHPDTQYF.

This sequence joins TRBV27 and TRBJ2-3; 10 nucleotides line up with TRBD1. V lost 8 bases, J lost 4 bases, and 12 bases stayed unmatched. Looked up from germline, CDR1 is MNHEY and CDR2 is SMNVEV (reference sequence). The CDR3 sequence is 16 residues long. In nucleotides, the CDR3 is TGTGCCAGCCGAAGGACAGGGGGAATGGGTGCAGATACGCAGTATTTT. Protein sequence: CASRRTGGMGADTQYF.

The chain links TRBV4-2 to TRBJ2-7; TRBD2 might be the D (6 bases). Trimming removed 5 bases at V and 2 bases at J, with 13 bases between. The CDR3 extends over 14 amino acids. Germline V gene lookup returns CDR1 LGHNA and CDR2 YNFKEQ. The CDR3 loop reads CASSSIAAPYEQYF. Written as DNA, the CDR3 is TGTGCCAGCAGCTCCATAGCGGCACCCTACGAGCAGTACTTC.

CDR3 amino acids: CAINVTSGLPRRGANVLTF. CDR3 coding DNA: TGTGCCATCAACGTAACTAGCGGGCTCCCTCGACGGGGGGCCAACGTCCTGACTTTC. The chain joins TRBV10-3 to TRBJ2-6; 9 bases align to TRBD2. V lost 7 bases, J lost 4 bases, and 17 bases stayed unmatched. The CDR3 runs 19 residues. CDR1 is ENHRY and CDR2 is SYGVKD in the germline V gene.

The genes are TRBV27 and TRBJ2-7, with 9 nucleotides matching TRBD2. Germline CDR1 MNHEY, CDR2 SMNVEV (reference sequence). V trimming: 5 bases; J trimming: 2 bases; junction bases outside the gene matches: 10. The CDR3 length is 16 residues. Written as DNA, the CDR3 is TGTGCCAGCAGTCCGACTAGCGGTCGAAGCCCCTACGAGCAGTACTTC. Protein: CASSPTSGRSPYEQYF.

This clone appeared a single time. CDR3 loop: CAISGTGWNQPQHF. As DNA, the CDR3 is TGTGCCATCAGTGGGACAGGATGGAATCAGCCCCAGCATTTT. V usage is TRBV10-3 and J usage is TRBJ1-5; TRBD1 aligns across 7 bases. Trimming removed 4 bases from V and 4 bases from J; junction bases left unmatched: 4. In germline, CDR1 is ENHRY, CDR2 SYGVKD. The CDR3 length is 14 residues.

The CDR3 here is CASSMTGPSRCNYGYTF. As DNA, the CDR3 is TGTGCCAGCAGTATGACAGGACCGTCAAGATGTAACTATGGCTACACCTTC. The genes are TRBV2 and TRBJ1-2, with a possible D match to TRBD1 (6 bases). Germline V CDR1 and CDR2: SNHLY, FYNNEI. The V end was cut by 5 bases, the J end by 1 base, with 20 bases between. The CDR3 runs to 17 residues.

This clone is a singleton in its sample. The CDR3 loop is CASSELAYNQPQHF. In DNA form, the CDR3 reads TGCGCCAGCAGTGAGCTAGCGTACAATCAGCCCCAGCATTTT. The chain couples TRBV10-2 to TRBJ1-5; D gene uncertain. There are 14 residues in the CDR3. Trimming stripped 2 bases from V and 3 bases from J, with 8 bases between. From germline, CDR1 is WSHSY and CDR2 SAAADI.

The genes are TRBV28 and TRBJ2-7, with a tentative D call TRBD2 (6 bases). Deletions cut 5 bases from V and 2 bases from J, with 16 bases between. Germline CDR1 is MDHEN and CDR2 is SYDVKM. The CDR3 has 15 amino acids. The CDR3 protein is CASSPAVGGAYEQYF. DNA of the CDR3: TGTGCCAGCAGTCCTGCCGTCGGGGGAGCCTACGAGCAGTACTTC.

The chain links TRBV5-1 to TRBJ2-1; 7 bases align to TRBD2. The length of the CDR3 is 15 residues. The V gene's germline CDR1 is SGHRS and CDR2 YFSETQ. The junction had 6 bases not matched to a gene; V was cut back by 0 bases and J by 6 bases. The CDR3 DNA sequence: TGCGCCAGCAGCTTGGGAGGGAGGGCCCGCAATGAGCAGTTCTTC. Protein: CASSLGGRARNEQFF.

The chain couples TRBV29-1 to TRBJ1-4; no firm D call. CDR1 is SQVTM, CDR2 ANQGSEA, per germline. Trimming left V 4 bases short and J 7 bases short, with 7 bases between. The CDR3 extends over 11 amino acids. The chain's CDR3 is CSVVEAEKLFF. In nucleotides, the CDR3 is TGCAGCGTTGTAGAGGCTGAAAAACTGTTTTTT.

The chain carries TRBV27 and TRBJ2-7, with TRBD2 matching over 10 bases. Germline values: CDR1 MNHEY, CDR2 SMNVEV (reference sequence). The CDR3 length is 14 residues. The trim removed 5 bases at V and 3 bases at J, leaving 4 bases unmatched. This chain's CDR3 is CASSVAGGLYEQYF. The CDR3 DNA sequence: TGTGCCAGCAGTGTAGCGGGAGGTCTCTACGAGCAGTACTTC.